This T cell receptor (beta chain) was sequenced during a study of beta chain features in type 1 diabetes. Germline loops: CDR1 SGHTA, CDR2 FQGNSA. This CDR3 has 15 amino acids. Trimming cost V 1 base and J 3 bases, with 11 bases left between them. This clone has only a few counts. Each population that was sorted was more than 95% pure. The isolated RNA, all of it, was reverse transcribed, so expressed TCRB transcripts were what got sequenced. TCRdb's table, derived via immunoSEQ multiplex PCR, lists solely in-frame clones and lacks some. The profile covers around 300,000 clones, with approximately 9.9% appearing a single time and approximately 0.016% taken by the ten largest.

Sequenced sample: naive CD4+ T cells from blood. The TCR originated in a woman younger than 45 in good health. The chain recombines TRBV7-2 with TRBJ2-3, with a tentative D call TRBD2 (6 bases). Here the CDR3 reads CASSLGSAGTDTQYF. The CDR3 region has the DNA TGTGCCAGCAGCTTAGGGTCGGCGGGGACAGATACGCAGTATTTT.